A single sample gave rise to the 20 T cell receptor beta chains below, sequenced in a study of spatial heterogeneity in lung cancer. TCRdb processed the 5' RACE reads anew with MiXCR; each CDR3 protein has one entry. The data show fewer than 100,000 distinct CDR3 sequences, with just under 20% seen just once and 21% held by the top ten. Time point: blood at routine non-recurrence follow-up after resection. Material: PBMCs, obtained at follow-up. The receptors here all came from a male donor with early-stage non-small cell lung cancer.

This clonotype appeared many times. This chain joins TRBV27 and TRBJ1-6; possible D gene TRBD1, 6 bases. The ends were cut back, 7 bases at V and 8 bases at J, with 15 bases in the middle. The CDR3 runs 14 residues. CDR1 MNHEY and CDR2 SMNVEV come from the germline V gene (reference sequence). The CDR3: CASTLGGADSPLHF. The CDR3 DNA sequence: TGTGCCAGCACCCTCGGGGGGGCGGATTCACCCCTCCACTTT.

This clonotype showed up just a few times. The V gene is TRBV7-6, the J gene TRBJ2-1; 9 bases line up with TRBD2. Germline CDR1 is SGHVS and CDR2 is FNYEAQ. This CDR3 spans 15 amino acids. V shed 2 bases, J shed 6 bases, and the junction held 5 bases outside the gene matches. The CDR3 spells CASSLNGREGNEQFF. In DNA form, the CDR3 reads TGTGCCAGCAGCTTAAACGGGCGGGAGGGCAATGAGCAGTTCTTC.

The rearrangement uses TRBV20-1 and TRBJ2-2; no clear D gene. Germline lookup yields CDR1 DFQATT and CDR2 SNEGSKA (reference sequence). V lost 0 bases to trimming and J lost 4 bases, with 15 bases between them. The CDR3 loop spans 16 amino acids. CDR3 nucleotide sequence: TGCAGTGCTAGAGATCAGAGGAGTGGCCTCACCGGGGAGCTGTTTTTT. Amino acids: CSARDQRSGLTGELFF.

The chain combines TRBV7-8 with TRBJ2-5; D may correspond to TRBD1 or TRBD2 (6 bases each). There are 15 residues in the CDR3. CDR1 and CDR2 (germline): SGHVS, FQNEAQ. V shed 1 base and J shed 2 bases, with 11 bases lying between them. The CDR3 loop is CASSLVLGGQETQYF. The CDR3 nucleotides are TGTGCCAGCAGCTTAGTTTTAGGGGGGCAAGAGACCCAGTACTTC.

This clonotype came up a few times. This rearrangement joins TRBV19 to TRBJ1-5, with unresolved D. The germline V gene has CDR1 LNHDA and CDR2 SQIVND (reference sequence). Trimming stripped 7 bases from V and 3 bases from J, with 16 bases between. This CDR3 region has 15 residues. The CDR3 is CASNGQPLTNQPQHF. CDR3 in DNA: TGTGCCAGTAACGGGCAGCCTCTGACCAATCAGCCCCAGCATTTT. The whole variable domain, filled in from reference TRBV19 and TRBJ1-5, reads DGGITQSPKYLFRKEGQNVTLSCEQNLNHDAMYWYRQDPGQGLRLIYYSQIVNDFQKGDIAEGYSVSREKKESFPLTVTSAQKNPTAFYLCASNGQPLTNQPQHFGDGTRLSIL.

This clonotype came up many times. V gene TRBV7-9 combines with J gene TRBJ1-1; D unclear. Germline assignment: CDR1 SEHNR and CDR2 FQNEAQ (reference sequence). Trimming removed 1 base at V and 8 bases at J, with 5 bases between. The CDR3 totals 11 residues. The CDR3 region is CASSLDREAFF. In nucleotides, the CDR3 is TGTGCCAGCAGCTTAGACAGAGAAGCTTTCTTT.

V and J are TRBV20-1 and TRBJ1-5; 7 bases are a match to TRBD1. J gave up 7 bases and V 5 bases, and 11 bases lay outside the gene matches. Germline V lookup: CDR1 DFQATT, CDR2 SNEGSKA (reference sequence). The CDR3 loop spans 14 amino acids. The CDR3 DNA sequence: TGCAGTGCTGCCCTAGGACAGGTGGGACAGCCCCAGCATTTT. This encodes CSAALGQVGQPQHF.

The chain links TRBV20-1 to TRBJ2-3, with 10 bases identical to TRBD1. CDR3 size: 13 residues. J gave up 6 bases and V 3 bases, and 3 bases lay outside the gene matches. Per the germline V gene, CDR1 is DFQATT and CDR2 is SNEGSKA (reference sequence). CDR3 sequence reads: CSARGQGLDTQYF. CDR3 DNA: TGCAGTGCTAGGGGACAGGGGCTGGATACGCAGTATTTT.

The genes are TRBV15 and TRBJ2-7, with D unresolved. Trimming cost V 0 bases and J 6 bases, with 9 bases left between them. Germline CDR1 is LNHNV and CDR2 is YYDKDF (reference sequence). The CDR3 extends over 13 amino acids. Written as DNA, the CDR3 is TGTGCCACCAGCAGAGAAAACCGCCGCGAGCAGTACTTC. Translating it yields CATSRENRREQYF. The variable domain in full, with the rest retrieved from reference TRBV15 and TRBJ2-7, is DAMVIQNPRYQVTQFGKPVTLSCSQTLNHNVMYWYQQKSSQAPKLLFHYYDKDFNNEADTPDNFQSRRPNTSFCFLDIRSPGLGDTAMYLCATSRENRREQYFGPGTRLTVT.

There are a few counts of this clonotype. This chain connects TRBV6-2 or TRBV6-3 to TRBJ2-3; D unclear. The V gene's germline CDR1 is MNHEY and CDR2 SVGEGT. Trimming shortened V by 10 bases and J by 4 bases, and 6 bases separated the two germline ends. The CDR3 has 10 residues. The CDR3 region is CATQSDTQYF. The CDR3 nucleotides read TGTGCCACCCAGTCAGATACGCAGTATTTT.

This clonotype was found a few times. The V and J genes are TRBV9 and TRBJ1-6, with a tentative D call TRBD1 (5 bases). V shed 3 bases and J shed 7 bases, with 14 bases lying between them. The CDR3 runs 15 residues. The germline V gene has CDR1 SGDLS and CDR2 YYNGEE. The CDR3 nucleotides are TGTGCCAGCAGCGCAGCAAGGGGCAGAAATTCACCCCTCCACTTT. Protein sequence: CASSAARGRNSPLHF.

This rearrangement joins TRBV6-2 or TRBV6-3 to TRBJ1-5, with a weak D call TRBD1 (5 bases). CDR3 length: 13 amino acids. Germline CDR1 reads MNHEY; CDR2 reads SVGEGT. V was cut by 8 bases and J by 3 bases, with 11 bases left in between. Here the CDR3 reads CASRDLYNQPQHF. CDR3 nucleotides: TGTGCCAGCCGGGACTTATACAATCAGCCCCAGCATTTT.

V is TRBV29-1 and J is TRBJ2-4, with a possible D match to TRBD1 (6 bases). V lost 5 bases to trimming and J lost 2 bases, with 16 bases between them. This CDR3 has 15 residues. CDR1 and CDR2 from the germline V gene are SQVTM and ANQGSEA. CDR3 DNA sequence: TGCAGCGTTACACTCACAGGGTATACCAAAAACATTCAGTACTTC. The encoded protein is CSVTLTGYTKNIQYF. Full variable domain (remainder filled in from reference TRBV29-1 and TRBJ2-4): SAVISQKPSRDICQRGTSLTIQCQVDSQVTMMFWYRQQPGQSLTLIATANQGSEATYESGFVIDKFPISRPNLTFSTLTVSNMSPEDSSIYLCSVTLTGYTKNIQYFGAGTRLSVL.

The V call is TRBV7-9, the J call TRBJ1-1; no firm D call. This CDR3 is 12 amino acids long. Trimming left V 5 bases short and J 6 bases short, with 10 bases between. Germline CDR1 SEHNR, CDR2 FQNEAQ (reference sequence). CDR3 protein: CASSRQGAEAFF. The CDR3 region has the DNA TGTGCCAGCAGCCGGCAAGGAGCTGAAGCTTTCTTT.

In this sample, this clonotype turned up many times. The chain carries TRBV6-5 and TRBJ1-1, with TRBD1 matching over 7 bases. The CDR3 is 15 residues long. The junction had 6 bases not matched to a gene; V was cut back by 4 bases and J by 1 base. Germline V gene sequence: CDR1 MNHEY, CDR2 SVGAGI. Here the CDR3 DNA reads TGTGCCAGCAGTTCCTTCGGGACAGCGAACACTGAAGCTTTCTTT. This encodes CASSSFGTANTEAFF.

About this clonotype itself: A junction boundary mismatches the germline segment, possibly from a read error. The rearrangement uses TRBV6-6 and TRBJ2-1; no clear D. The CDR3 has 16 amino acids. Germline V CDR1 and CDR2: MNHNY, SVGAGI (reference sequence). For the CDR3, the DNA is TGTGTCAGCACCGACTCGGAGACGTACGGATACAATGAGCAGTTCTTC. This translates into CVSTDSETYGYNEQFF.

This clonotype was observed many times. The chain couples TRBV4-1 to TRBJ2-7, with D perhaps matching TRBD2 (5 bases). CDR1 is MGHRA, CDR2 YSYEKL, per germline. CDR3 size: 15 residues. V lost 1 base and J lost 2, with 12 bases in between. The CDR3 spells CASSQAASGTYEQYF. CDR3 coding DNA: TGCGCCAGCAGCCAAGCGGCGAGCGGTACCTACGAGCAGTACTTC.

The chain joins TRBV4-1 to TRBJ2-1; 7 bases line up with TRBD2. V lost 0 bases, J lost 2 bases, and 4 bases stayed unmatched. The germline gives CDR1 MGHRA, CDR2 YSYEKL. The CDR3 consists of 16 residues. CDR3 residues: CASSQERTRAYNEQFF. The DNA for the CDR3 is TGCGCCAGCAGCCAAGAGCGGACTAGGGCCTACAATGAGCAGTTCTTC.

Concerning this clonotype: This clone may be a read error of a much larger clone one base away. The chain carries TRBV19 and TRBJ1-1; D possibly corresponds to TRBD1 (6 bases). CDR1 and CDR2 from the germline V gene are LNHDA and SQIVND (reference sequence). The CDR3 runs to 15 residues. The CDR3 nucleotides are TGTGTCAGTAGTTTACAGGGATACATGAACACTGAAGCTTTCTTT. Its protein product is CVSSLQGYMNTEAFF.

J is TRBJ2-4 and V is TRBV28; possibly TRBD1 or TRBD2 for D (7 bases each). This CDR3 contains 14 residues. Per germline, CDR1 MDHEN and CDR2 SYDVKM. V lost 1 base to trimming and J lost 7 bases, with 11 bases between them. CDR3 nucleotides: TGTGCCAGCAGTTTATCGCAGGGGGGGAACATTCAGTACTTC. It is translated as CASSLSQGGNIQYF.